The 16 T cell receptor beta chains presented below share a single source sample, sequenced in a study of vaccination and CD4 T cells after COVID-19. Treatment given: roughly 10-day PBMC culture with coronavirus spike peptide pools or control peptides (ViraFEST assay). These receptors have no known antigen. An Oncomine TCR Beta short-read assay was used to sequence the DNA from cultured CD4+ T cells. Via MiXCR, TCRdb re-called the PCR reads, giving one row per CDR3 protein. The table records about 12,000 distinct CDR3 sequences, about 75% of them present only once. Material: CD4+ T cells from blood, cultured in vitro. The receptors were sampled from a human donor who had recovered from COVID-19.

The V call is TRBV20-1, the J call TRBJ1-6; unclear D gene. The CDR3 sequence is 16 residues long. From germline, CDR1 is DFQATT and CDR2 SNEGSKA (reference sequence). Trimming pared 3 bases from V and 4 bases from J, leaving 16 bases between. CDR3 amino acids: CSARVGVGLYNSPLHF. DNA of the CDR3: TGCAGTGCTAGGGTCGGTGTGGGCCTTTATAATTCACCCCTCCACTTT.

The chain is built from TRBV19 and TRBJ2-7; unclear D gene. Per the germline V gene, CDR1 is LNHDA and CDR2 is SQIVND (reference sequence). The V end lost 4 bases, the J end lost 2 bases, and 6 bases lay between the germline ends. This CDR3 spans 12 amino acids. The CDR3 spells CASSREPYEQYF. The CDR3 DNA reads as TGTGCCAGTAGTAGGGAACCCTACGAGCAGTACTTC. Variable domain in full (rest from reference TRBV19 and TRBJ2-7): DGGITQSPKYLFRKEGQNVTLSCEQNLNHDAMYWYRQDPGQGLRLIYYSQIVNDFQKGDIAEGYSVSREKKESFPLTVTSAQKNPTAFYLCASSREPYEQYFGPGTRLTVT.

V is TRBV12-3 or TRBV12-4 and J is TRBJ2-3; D remains ambiguous. CDR3 length: 11 amino acids. V shed 8 bases and J shed 6 bases, with 9 bases lying between them. The CDR3 protein is CASDSTDTQYF. For the CDR3, the DNA is TGTGCCAGCGATTCGACCGATACGCAGTATTTT.

The V call is TRBV6-1, the J call TRBJ1-5; weak D call: TRBD1 (5 bases). CDR1 is MNHNS, CDR2 SASEGT, per germline. This CDR3 region has 16 residues. Trimming pared 6 bases from V and 0 bases from J, leaving 15 bases between. CDR3 residues: CASSPPRGNSNQPQHF. Here the CDR3 DNA reads TGTGCCAGCAGCCCCCCCCGGGGGAATAGCAATCAGCCCCAGCATTTT.

The chain uses TRBV7-2 and TRBJ1-5; D is undetermined. The length of the CDR3 is 14 residues. The V end was cut by 3 bases, the J end by 7 bases, with 13 bases between. Germline CDR1 SGHTA, CDR2 FQGNSA. CDR3 in amino acids: CASSFGQVWQPQHF. CDR3 DNA: TGTGCCAGCAGCTTCGGGCAGGTTTGGCAGCCCCAGCATTTT.

This sequence joins TRBV20-1 and TRBJ2-1, with D perhaps TRBD1 or TRBD2 (5 bases each). Germline CDR1 DFQATT, CDR2 SNEGSKA (reference sequence). Trimming removed 3 bases at V and 0 bases at J, with 12 bases between. This CDR3 comprises 15 residues. For the CDR3, the DNA is TGCAGTGCTAGGAAGGCAGGGAGCTCCTACAATGAGCAGTTCTTC. It is translated as CSARKAGSSYNEQFF.

This chain connects TRBV20-1 to TRBJ1-5; 7 bases match TRBD1. Germline CDR1 and CDR2: DFQATT and SNEGSKA (reference sequence). This CDR3 is built from 15 residues. The J segment lost 3 bases and the V segment lost 6 bases, leaving 11 bases of the junction unmatched. This CDR3 reads CSAKDRPQINQPQHF. For the CDR3, the DNA is TGCAGTGCAAAGGACAGGCCGCAAATCAATCAGCCCCAGCATTTT.

This rearrangement joins TRBV27 to TRBJ1-5; unclear D gene. This CDR3 contains 17 residues. CDR1 and CDR2 from the germline V gene are MNHEY and SMNVEV (reference sequence). V was pared by 0 bases and J by 3 bases, with 15 bases between. The DNA of the CDR3 is TGTGCCAGCAGTTTATCCCCACCGGCCCTTATCAATCAGCCCCAGCATTTT. It specifies CASSLSPPALINQPQHF.

The chain joins TRBV23-1 to TRBJ2-7, with D unresolved. TRBV23-1 is filed as an ORF, its function uncertain. V was cut by 8 bases and J by 4 bases, with 0 bases left in between. The CDR3 consists of 8 residues. This CDR3 is CASYEQYF. DNA of the CDR3: TGCGCCAGCTACGAGCAGTACTTC.

The V call is TRBV6-1, the J call TRBJ1-6, with a tentative D call TRBD1 (6 bases). The length of the CDR3 is 13 residues. V gave up 7 bases and J gave up 13 bases, with 17 bases separating them. CDR1 MNHNS and CDR2 SASEGT come from the germline V gene. CDR3 in amino acids: CASTPRDNAPLHF. The CDR3 nucleotides are TGTGCCAGCACCCCCCGGGACAACGCGCCCCTCCACTTT.

This clonotype was observed once. The CDR3 sequence: CASSLYSGGIETQYF. CDR3 in DNA: TGTGCCAGCAGCCTCTACAGCGGGGGGATTGAGACCCAGTACTTC. This sequence joins TRBV7-2 and TRBJ2-5; 9 bases are a match to TRBD2. The CDR3 is made up of 15 amino acids. The J segment lost 5 bases and the V segment lost 5 bases, leaving 9 bases of the junction unmatched. CDR1 SGHTA and CDR2 FQGNSA come from the germline V gene. The full variable domain, rest sourced from reference TRBV7-2 and TRBJ2-5, is GAGVSQSPSNKVTEKGKDVELRCDPISGHTALYWYRQSLGQGLEFLIYFQGNSAPDKSGLPSDRFSAERTGGSVSTLTIQRTQQEDSAVYLCASSLYSGGIETQYFGPGTRLLVL.

The chain carries TRBV10-3 and TRBJ2-1; D is uncertain. CDR1 ENHRY and CDR2 SYGVKD come from the germline V gene. Between the trimmed V and J ends, which lost 4 bases and 0 bases, there was a span of 7 bases. CDR3 length: 14 amino acids. CDR3 coding DNA: TGTGCCATCAGTGCAACTGACTCCTACAATGAGCAGTTCTTC. It yields the protein CAISATDSYNEQFF.

The gene calls are TRBV18 and TRBJ2-3; D ambiguous. The V end was cut by 0 bases, the J end by 4 bases, with 5 bases between. This CDR3 has 13 amino acids. Germline CDR1 and CDR2: KGHSH and LQKENI. The CDR3 reads CASSPPVADTQYF. CDR3 coding DNA: TGTGCCAGCTCACCACCGGTGGCAGATACGCAGTATTTT.

The chain couples TRBV6-4 to TRBJ1-1, with 9 bases matching TRBD1. Germline lookup yields CDR1 MRHNA and CDR2 SNTAGT. The V segment lost 7 bases and the J segment 2 bases; nucleotides outside the gene matches: 5. The CDR3 runs to 14 residues. The CDR3, as DNA: TGTGCCAGCAAGGGGGGACAGGGTAACACTGAAGCTTTCTTT. Translating gives CASKGGQGNTEAFF.

As concerns this clonotype: This may be a read error, as it is one base from a much larger clone. The chain couples TRBV5-1 to TRBJ2-7, with 11 bases identical to TRBD2. CDR3 length: 17 residues. CDR1 is SGHRS, CDR2 YFSETQ, per germline. The CDR3 DNA follows: TGCGCCAGCAGGTATACTAGCGGGAGCCCTACTTCCCACGAGCGGTACTTC. It yields the protein CASRYTSGSPTSHERYF.

The sample holds one count of this clonotype. The chain combines TRBV10-1 with TRBJ2-2, with a weak D call TRBD2 (7 bases). CDR1 WNHNN and CDR2 SYGVQD come from the germline V gene (reference sequence). The V end was cut by 0 bases, the J end by 6 bases, with 14 bases between. This CDR3 spans 16 amino acids. In nucleotides, the CDR3 is TGCGCCAGCAGTGAGTCTGGGGGCGGGAGTCCCGGGGAGCTGTTTTTT. Translation gives CASSESGGGSPGELFF.